Shown below are 25 T cell receptor beta chains from a single sample sequenced in a study of blood T cells in healthy people across ages. Combining a sample-barcoded 5' primer with a J-beta primer mix, a second PCR ran for about 6 to 11 cycles. TCRdb itself ran the 5' RACE reads through MiXCR, one entry per CDR3 protein. The sample consists of some 370,000 distinct CDR3 sequences, roughly half of them appearing once. The sequencing sample was made of blood. These receptors came from a man aged 60 to 69 in good health.

This clonotype showed up just a few times. The chain is built from TRBV2 and TRBJ2-1; 7 nucleotides line up with TRBD2. Germline CDR1 is SNHLY and CDR2 is FYNNEI. V gave up 3 bases and J gave up 1 base; unmatched junction bases: 6. The CDR3 consists of 16 residues. The CDR3 loop is CASSEGGALSYNEQFF. CDR3 nucleotide sequence: TGTGCCAGCAGTGAGGGAGGGGCGCTATCCTACAATGAGCAGTTCTTC.

This clonotype was recorded at least ten times. The V call is TRBV20-1, the J call TRBJ2-1; D unresolved. The CDR3 has 15 amino acids. Trimming took 3 bases from V and 0 from J, leaving 12 bases between them. CDR1 is DFQATT, CDR2 SNEGSKA, per germline (reference sequence). Here the CDR3 DNA reads TGCAGTGCTAGGGCAGGCCCGAGCTCCTACAATGAGCAGTTCTTC. Protein product: CSARAGPSSYNEQFF.

This chain uses TRBV19 with TRBJ2-3; tentatively, D is TRBD1 (5 bases). The germline V gene has CDR1 LNHDA and CDR2 SQIVND (reference sequence). The V end lost 5 bases, the J end lost 9 bases, and 18 bases lay between the germline ends. This CDR3 is built from 14 residues. The CDR3 nucleotides are TGTGCCAGTAGTGCTGACAGTAGATACGCCACGCAGTATTTT. Amino acid sequence: CASSADSRYATQYF.

This clonotype was seen more than once but under ten times. The chain links TRBV12-3 or TRBV12-4 to TRBJ1-1; maybe TRBD1 (5 bases). This CDR3 has 13 amino acids. The V end lost 6 bases, the J end lost 4 bases, and 12 bases lay between the germline ends. Here the CDR3 reads CASRIGGGTEAFF. The DNA of the CDR3 is TGTGCCAGCAGGATTGGGGGGGGCACTGAAGCTTTCTTT.

This chain uses TRBV18 with TRBJ1-1; the D is unclear. Trimming removed 5 bases from V and 0 bases from J, with 7 bases in between. Germline V gene lookup returns CDR1 KGHSH and CDR2 LQKENI. The CDR3 extends over 13 amino acids. For the CDR3, the DNA is TGTGCCAGCTCAGCTTCCCTGAACACTGAAGCTTTCTTT. This codes for CASSASLNTEAFF. The variable domain in full, completed from reference TRBV18 and TRBJ1-1, reads NAGVMQNPRHLVRRRGQEARLRCSPMKGHSHVYWYRQLPEEGLKFMVYLQKENIIDESGMPKERFSAEFPKEGPSILRIQQVVRGDSAAYFCASSASLNTEAFFGQGTRLTVV.

The rearrangement links TRBV12-3 or TRBV12-4 to TRBJ2-1; TRBD2 matches at 12 bases. Trimming took 6 bases from V and 8 from J; bases not matched to a gene: 5. This CDR3 comprises 14 residues. For the CDR3, the DNA is TGTGCCAGCAGCACTAGCGGGGGGCGGTATGAGCAGTTCTTC. As protein: CASSTSGGRYEQFF.

This clonotype appeared a few times. V and J are TRBV28 and TRBJ2-7; TRBD2 agrees at 7 bases. CDR1 and CDR2 from the germline V gene are MDHEN and SYDVKM. J lost 3 bases, V lost 7 bases, and 6 bases had no gene match. This CDR3 has 13 amino acids. CDR3 loop: CASTPGGVYEQYF. In DNA, the CDR3 is TGTGCCAGCACCCCGGGGGGAGTCTACGAGCAGTACTTC. The full variable domain, rest sourced from reference TRBV28 and TRBJ2-7, is DVKVTQSSRYLVKRTGEKVFLECVQDMDHENMFWYRQDPGLGLRLIYFSYDVKMKEKGDIPEGYSVSREKKERFSLILESASTNQTSMYLCASTPGGVYEQYFGPGTRLTVT.

This chain joins TRBV19 and TRBJ2-1; 8 nucleotides match TRBD2. Germline V gene sequence: CDR1 LNHDA, CDR2 SQIVND (reference sequence). This CDR3 comprises 14 residues. Trimming took 5 bases from V and 7 from J; bases not matched to a gene: 7. The CDR3 loop is CASSVSGSTNEQFF. The CDR3 DNA follows: TGTGCCAGTAGTGTGAGCGGGAGTACGAATGAGCAGTTCTTC.

On this clonotype: The junction does not match germline at one end; this may be a read error. The gene calls are TRBV20-1 and TRBJ1-2; D is undetermined. Germline V gene sequence: CDR1 DFQATT, CDR2 SNEGSKA (reference sequence). This CDR3 has 14 amino acids. In DNA form, the CDR3 reads TGCAGTACTAGAGATAGTGGGATTACGAATGGCTACACCTTC. This codes for CSTRDSGITNGYTF.

The V gene is TRBV9, the J gene TRBJ1-1; D unclear. CDR3 size: 14 residues. CDR1 is SGDLS and CDR2 is YYNGEE in the germline V gene. Trimming shortened V by 4 bases and J by 0 bases, and 10 bases separated the two germline ends. CDR3 region: CASSPRWMNTEAFF. In DNA, the CDR3 is TGTGCCAGCAGCCCCCGGTGGATGAACACTGAAGCTTTCTTT.

The chain recombines TRBV5-4 with TRBJ1-1, with D perhaps TRBD1 (5 bases). CDR1 SGHNT and CDR2 YYREEE come from the germline V gene (reference sequence). CDR3 length: 14 amino acids. V lost 5 bases and J 5 bases, leaving 16 bases between the germline ends. CDR3 bases: TGTGCCAGCAGTTCCGGTGGGGGGGAGACTGAAGCTTTCTTT. The encoded protein is CASSSGGGETEAFF.

The chain employs TRBV18 and TRBJ1-4; D gene uncertain. This CDR3 is 14 amino acids long. V was cut by 3 bases and J by 7 bases, with 12 bases left in between. Germline CDR1 KGHSH, CDR2 LQKENI. The CDR3 DNA reads TGTGCCAGCTCACCCGATAGAGTAGCTGAAAAACTGTTTTTT. It specifies CASSPDRVAEKLFF.

This clonotype turned up a few times. This chain connects TRBV20-1 to TRBJ2-7; weak D call: TRBD2 (6 bases). V shed 3 bases and J shed 3 bases, with 12 bases lying between them. This CDR3 region has 13 residues. CDR1 is DFQATT, CDR2 SNEGSKA, per germline (reference sequence). The DNA of the CDR3 is TGCAGTGCTAGCGCGGGGTTGGGCTACGAGCAGTACTTC. This translates into CSASAGLGYEQYF.

This clonotype was found once. The chain couples TRBV5-5 to TRBJ2-5; TRBD1 is a possible D gene (6 bases). CDR1 and CDR2 from the germline V gene are SGHKS and YYEKEE (reference sequence). V was shortened by 2 bases and J by 2 bases, with 13 bases between the two germline ends. CDR3 length equals 15 residues. CDR3 DNA: TGTGCCAGCAGCTTTGGGGGACAAAGACAAGAGACCCAGTACTTC. As protein: CASSFGGQRQETQYF.

Only a few counts were recorded for this clonotype. The rearrangement links TRBV9 to TRBJ1-1, with D perhaps TRBD1 (5 bases). CDR1 is SGDLS and CDR2 is YYNGEE in the germline V gene. This CDR3 comprises 14 residues. Trimming cost V 0 bases and J 4 bases, with 10 bases left between them. DNA of the CDR3: TGTGCCAGCAGCGTAGATCCCGGGGGCACTGAAGCTTTCTTT. Protein: CASSVDPGGTEAFF.

This chain connects TRBV30 to TRBJ2-7, with TRBD2 matching 14 bases. V lost 5 bases and J lost 3; bases outside the gene matches: 6. CDR3 length: 15 residues. CDR1 is GTSNPN, CDR2 SVGIG, per germline (reference sequence). CDR3 DNA sequence: TGTGCCTGGGGGACTAGCGGGGGTTATTACTACGAGCAGTACTTC. As protein: CAWGTSGGYYYEQYF.

The gene calls are TRBV2 and TRBJ1-1; D remains unclear. Trimming removed 4 bases at V and 4 bases at J, with 10 bases between. This CDR3 region has 13 residues. Looked up from germline, CDR1 is SNHLY and CDR2 is FYNNEI. CDR3: CASSGDRTTEAFF. In DNA form, the CDR3 reads TGTGCCAGCAGTGGCGACCGAACCACTGAAGCTTTCTTT. Using reference TRBV2 and TRBJ1-1 for the parts outside the CDR3, the full variable domain is EPEVTQTPSHQVTQMGQEVILRCVPISNHLYFYWYRQILGQKVEFLVSFYNNEISEKSEIFDDQFSVERPDGSNFTLKIRSTKLEDSAMYFCASSGDRTTEAFFGQGTRLTVV.

The rearrangement links TRBV7-2 to TRBJ2-4; D could derive from TRBD1 or TRBD2 (6 bases each). Judging by the DNA end, TRBJ2-7 fits better; the J call may be wrong. CDR1 is SGHTA and CDR2 is FQGNSA in the germline V gene. The CDR3 contains 16 residues. Here the CDR3 reads CASSFSWGAGSREQYF. The CDR3 DNA sequence: TGTGCCAGCAGCTTTAGTTGGGGGGCCGGGAGTCGCGAGCAGTACTTC.

This rearrangement joins TRBV25-1 to TRBJ2-3; D not resolved. The CDR3 runs to 14 residues. V was shortened by 4 bases and J by 5 bases, with 13 bases between the two germline ends. In germline, CDR1 is MGHDK, CDR2 SYGVNS. The CDR3 DNA reads TGTGCCAGCAGTGCGCCAGGAGCGAGAGATACGCAGTATTTT. Residues: CASSAPGARDTQYF.

V is TRBV20-1 and J is TRBJ2-1; 15 bases are shared with TRBD2. The V gene end was trimmed by 2 bases and the J gene end by 8 bases; junction bases not matched to a gene: 10. The germline gives CDR1 DFQATT, CDR2 SNEGSKA (reference sequence). The CDR3 has 17 amino acids. The DNA for the CDR3 is TGCAGTGCTAGACACCAGCCGGGACTAGCGGGGGGTGATGAGCAGTTCTTC. This gives the protein CSARHQPGLAGGDEQFF.

This clonotype has only a few counts. The chain is built from TRBV20-1 and TRBJ2-7; unclear D gene. The germline V gene has CDR1 DFQATT and CDR2 SNEGSKA (reference sequence). V lost 0 bases and J lost 4, with 13 bases in between. There are 14 residues in the CDR3. The CDR3: CSARDFLGTYEQYF. Here the CDR3 DNA reads TGCAGTGCTAGAGATTTCCTGGGCACTTACGAGCAGTACTTC.

J is TRBJ1-3 and V is TRBV7-2; 9 bases are a match to TRBD1. J lost 4 bases, V lost 4 bases, and 2 bases had no gene match. This CDR3 spans 14 amino acids. Germline V gene lookup returns CDR1 SGHTA and CDR2 FQGNSA. In nucleotides, the CDR3 is TGTGCCAGCAGCTCGGGACAGGGAGGAAACACCATATATTTT. It encodes CASSSGQGGNTIYF.

This sequence joins TRBV28 and TRBJ2-7, with D possibly matching TRBD1 (5 bases). The end of the DNA is better explained by TRBJ2-5, so the J call may be wrong. The CDR3 spans 14 residues. CDR1 is MDHEN and CDR2 is SYDVKM in the germline V gene. CDR3 residues: CASSATSGLETQYF. The CDR3 DNA is TGTGCCAGCAGTGCTACCTCAGGGTTGGAGACCCAGTACTTC.

In its sample, this clonotype was seen a few times. The chain carries TRBV19 and TRBJ2-7; D ambiguous. CDR1 is LNHDA and CDR2 is SQIVND in the germline V gene (reference sequence). The CDR3 contains 13 residues. V was clipped by 4 bases and J by 3 bases, with 10 bases between them. CDR3 sequence reads: CASSSLGVYEQYF. The CDR3 DNA sequence: TGTGCCAGTAGTAGCCTTGGGGTCTACGAGCAGTACTTC.

V gene TRBV12-3 or TRBV12-4 combines with J gene TRBJ2-3; no firm D call. Trimming removed 7 bases from V and 2 bases from J, with 10 bases in between. This CDR3 contains 13 residues. CDR3 coding DNA: TGTGCCAGCACCCCCGACCTCACAGATACGCAGTATTTT. As protein: CASTPDLTDTQYF.